The T cell receptor beta chain described here comes from a study of early T cells in non-severe SARS-CoV-2 infection (TCRdb year 2021). About the study as a whole: TCR sequencing used bulk RNA from unsorted whole blood, so alpha and beta chains could not be paired.

A case-control design nested within a healthcare worker cohort in London, UK, was used, with weekly nasopharyngeal swab PCR tests and blood sampling performed. Healthcare workers were enrolled in the week of the UK lockdown, from 23 to 31 March 2020, and were followed every week for up to 16 weeks. Summary of the overall study and its limitations: Matching against VDJdb was skewed toward anti-spike CD8 responses, likely underestimated virus-specific expansions, and missed private and CD4 specificities.

This clonotype was detected many times. What this receptor recognizes is not known. Per-base quality was not reported, and no clone a single base away is much larger than it. CDR1 and CDR2 were assigned from the germline V gene as SNHLY and FYNNEI. CDR3 length: 15 amino acids, cysteine to phenylalanine. The only DNA kept is the CDR3, 45 bases in frame from the first base. V was cut back by 5 bases and J by 0 bases, leaving a gap of 11 bases between them. The library came from 5' RACE. Data came from a NextSeq 500. To correct for sequencing error and PCR bias, the TCR library protocol tagged individual cDNA molecules with unique molecular identifiers. Both TCR alpha and beta chains were sequenced, and tight co-correlation was observed between alpha and beta sequence abundances in each sample. From the authors' description of their analysis: V gene, J gene and CDR3 annotation of TCR sequences was performed with Decombinator V4. Expanded TCRs were defined as changing significantly between any two time points under a Poisson model with p below 0.0001. TCR abundances were normalised to the total number of TCRs sequenced per sample and were expressed as counts per million. TRAV1-2 paired with TRAJ12, TRAJ20 or TRAJ33 defined MAIT TCRs, while TRAV10 paired with TRAJ18 defined iNKT TCRs. A search of VDJdb, accessed on 1 November 2021, was run for TCRs annotated to CMV, EBV and SARS-CoV-2, with TCRs annotated for multiple antigens excluded. Using fastp at Q25 and MiXCR, TCRdb reprocessed the public reads and kept productive beta chains. Rows matching on CDR3 protein sequence are summarized as one entry with the most common DNA and genes. TCRdb, rather than the study authors, made the V and J calls. The sample yields tens of thousands of distinct CDR3 sequences; 12% were counted once. More than 15% of the sample comes from the top ten.

This receptor was identified in an adult who was a healthcare worker with PCR-confirmed SARS-CoV-2 infection or an uninfected control (not recorded which). Sequenced sample: whole blood. In this chain, TRBV2 is recombined with TRBJ1-5, with no reliable assignment of the D segment. The CDR3 amino acid sequence is: CASSNQLHSNQPQHF. The nucleotides read TGTGCCAGCAGTAACCAACTCCATAGCAATCAGCCCCAGCATTTT.